The 3 T cell receptor beta chains below were found in one sample sequenced in a study of T cell responses to AZD1222 COVID-19 vaccine (dated by TCRdb to the early 2020s). The sample's time point, from its label and the paper: baseline before first vaccination. Receptor amplification or capture employed the immunoSEQ multiplex PCR assay. TCRdb mirrors the immuneACCESS table, restricted to in-frame sequences. Some clones are absent from its copies; in checked studies, under half trace to an unresolved V gene, and the reason for the others is unknown. For this sample there are approximately 130,000 clones; 93% appear just once. Together, the top ten hold around 0.91% of the sample. Specimen: peripheral blood, collected on day 0 of AZD1222 vaccination. The receptors were sampled from an adult in good health.

The chain is built from TRBV9 and TRBJ2-2; tentative D call: TRBD2 (5 bases). The CDR3 sequence is 16 residues long. The germline gives CDR1 SGDLS, CDR2 YYNGEE. V lost 1 base to trimming and J lost 7 bases, with 17 bases between them. CDR3 nucleotides: TGTGCCAGCAGCGTAAGAGGGAGCAACACCGGCGGGGAGCTGTTTTTT. Its translation: CASSVRGSNTGGELFF.

V gene TRBV7-9 combines with J gene TRBJ1-2, with D hard to call. V dropped 0 bases and J dropped 1 base, with 9 bases sitting between them. Germline CDR1 SEHNR, CDR2 FQNEAQ (reference sequence). CDR3 size: 15 residues. The CDR3, as DNA: TGTGCCAGCAGCTTAGCGGGTAGGAGTAACTATGGCTACACCTTC. It translates to CASSLAGRSNYGYTF.

This clone was seen just once. CDR3 bases: TGTGCCAGCACCCTAAGGGGACTAGTGGCCGGGGAGCTGTTTTTT. This codes for CASTLRGLVAGELFF. This chain links TRBV6-6 with TRBJ2-2; 8 nucleotides agree with TRBD2. V trimming: 7 bases; J trimming: 6 bases; junction bases outside the gene matches: 10. The CDR3 contains 15 residues. Germline V gene lookup returns CDR1 MNHNY and CDR2 SVGAGI (reference sequence).